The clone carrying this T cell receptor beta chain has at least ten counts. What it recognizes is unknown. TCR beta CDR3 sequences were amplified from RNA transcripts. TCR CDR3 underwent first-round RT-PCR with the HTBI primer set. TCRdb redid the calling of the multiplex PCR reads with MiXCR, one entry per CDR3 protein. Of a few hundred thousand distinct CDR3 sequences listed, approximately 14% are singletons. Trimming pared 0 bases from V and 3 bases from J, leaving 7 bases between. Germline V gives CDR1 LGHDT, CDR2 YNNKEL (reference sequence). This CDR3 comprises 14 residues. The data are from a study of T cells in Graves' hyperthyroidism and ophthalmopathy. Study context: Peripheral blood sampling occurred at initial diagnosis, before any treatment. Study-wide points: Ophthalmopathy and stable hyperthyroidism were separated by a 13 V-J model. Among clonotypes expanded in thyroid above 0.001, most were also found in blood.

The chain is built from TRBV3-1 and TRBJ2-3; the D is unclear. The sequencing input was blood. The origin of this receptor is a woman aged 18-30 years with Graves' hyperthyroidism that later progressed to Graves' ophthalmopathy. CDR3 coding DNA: TGTGCCAGCAGCCAAGAAGGGTTTACAGATACGCAGTATTTT. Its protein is CASSQEGFTDTQYF.